The rows below give T cell receptor beta chains drawn from one sample of a study of cytomegalovirus exposure and HLA in healthy donors. Clones were sequenced by immunoSEQ multiplex PCR, and TCRdb holds only the in-frame ones, with some missing. The data show about 99,000 clones, roughly 80% seen once. Sample: PBMCs. The receptors were sampled from a man aged 50 to 59 in good health and CMV-seropositive. The conserved cysteine and the conserved F or W are not part of the CDR3 here. Fields, in order: V gene, J gene, CDR3 protein.

V: TRBV27; J: TRBJ2-7; CDR3: ASRPGTGAAYEQY
V: TRBV19; J: TRBJ2-1; CDR3: ASSMGLGAYEQF
V: TRBV15; J: TRBJ2-1; CDR3: ATSRDYHNEQF
V: TRBV6-5; J: TRBJ2-7; CDR3: ASSYGQETYEQY
V: TRBV7-9; J: TRBJ2-1; CDR3: ASRPAGGLAVPNEQF
V: TRBV5-6; J: TRBJ1-2; CDR3: ASSETRGRVYGYT
V: TRBV25-1; J: TRBJ2-3; CDR3: ASSESNSGRRDTQY
V: TRBV27; J: TRBJ1-2; CDR3: ASRTGDTSYVGYT
V: TRBV29-1; J: TRBJ2-5; CDR3: SGLVQETQY
V: TRBV7-8; J: TRBJ2-3; CDR3: ASSPAGGLTDTQY
V: TRBV18; J: TRBJ2-7; CDR3: ASSPTGPGSNEQY
V: TRBV7-9; J: -; CDR3: ASSHLTESPYEQY
V: TRBV6-4; J: TRBJ2-2; CDR3: ASKGAHTGELF
V: TRBV6-1; J: TRBJ2-7; CDR3: ASSRSSDGVGEQY
V: TRBV11-2; J: TRBJ2-5; CDR3: ASSTGTSGAGQY
V: TRBV2; J: TRBJ2-3; CDR3: ASSGDRGATDTQY
V: TRBV4-1; J: TRBJ2-7; CDR3: ASSQDRARTYEQY
V: TRBV12-5; J: TRBJ1-1; CDR3: ASGLNSGTGGKLSPAF
V: TRBV6-5; J: TRBJ2-5; CDR3: ASSYSTLETQY
V: TRBV27; J: TRBJ1-5; CDR3: ASRRGQGAWQPQH
V: TRBV7-9; J: TRBJ2-1; CDR3: ASSLGGYGNEQF
V: TRBV6-5; J: TRBJ2-2; CDR3: ASSWLTENTGELF
V: TRBV7-9; J: TRBJ2-5; CDR3: ASSPGGSGAYQETQY
V: TRBV28; J: TRBJ1-2; CDR3: ASSYQTEGKYGYT
V: TRBV28; J: TRBJ2-3; CDR3: ASRLQLGTDPGTPWGTDTQY
V: TRBV27; J: TRBJ1-1; CDR3: ASSFWTGPAF
V: TRBV5-1; J: TRBJ2-3; CDR3: ASSLGQATDTQY
V: TRBV14; J: TRBJ2-4; CDR3: ASSQEGSQASGPQGPISKNIQY
V: TRBV4-3; J: -; CDR3: ASSQGVSASYEQY
V: TRBV29-1; J: TRBJ2-2; CDR3: SVVQGAGELF
V: TRBV7-2; J: TRBJ2-3; CDR3: ASKQGDTDTQY
V: TRBV27; J: TRBJ2-7; CDR3: ASSFLGQGEQY
V: TRBV11-1; J: TRBJ2-3; CDR3: ASSFDRGSADTQY
V: TRBV7-2; J: TRBJ2-3; CDR3: ASSSSAGITDTQY
V: TRBV11-1; J: TRBJ2-2; CDR3: ASSFGTSGRNTGELF
V: TRBV7-8; J: TRBJ2-2; CDR3: ASSASSAGNTGELF
V: TRBV10-2; J: TRBJ2-1; CDR3: ASSDLAGGGDEQF
V: TRBV28; J: TRBJ2-7; CDR3: ASSTTGEGAYEQY
V: TRBV5-4; J: TRBJ2-1; CDR3: ASSLRLAGDIDEQF
V: TRBV2; J: TRBJ1-1; CDR3: ASIPTGGVNTEAF
V: TRBV15; J: TRBJ1-1; CDR3: ATSTTTGKPAF
V: TRBV5-8; J: TRBJ2-7; CDR3: ASSLASYEQY
V: TRBV6-4; J: TRBJ2-3; CDR3: ASSPLAGSTDTQY
V: TRBV28; J: TRBJ2-3; CDR3: ASSLLGGRATDTQY
V: TRBV10-3; J: TRBJ2-1; CDR3: AISEPGTSADNEQF
V: TRBV7-9; J: TRBJ2-1; CDR3: ASSEQGGNEQF
V: TRBV29-1; J: TRBJ1-1; CDR3: SVPDISLNTEAF
V: TRBV12-5; J: TRBJ2-1; CDR3: ASGNPGTSGYNEQF
V: TRBV18; J: TRBJ2-2; CDR3: ASSEGLAGAPSTGELF
V: TRBV4-2; J: TRBJ2-5; CDR3: ASSPVQDRVETQY
V: TRBV28; J: TRBJ2-1; CDR3: ASSLRAGGVHEQF
V: TRBV6-5; J: TRBJ2-5; CDR3: ASSPTSGKSETQY
V: TRBV6-1; J: TRBJ2-1; CDR3: ASSDLTGSTNEQF
V: TRBV6-5; J: TRBJ1-3; CDR3: ASSTGTVGNTIY
V: TRBV7-9; J: TRBJ1-2; CDR3: ASSSGQGFYGYT